This is a list of T cell receptor beta chains from one sample in a study of Ad26.COV2.S vaccination and SARS-CoV-2 variants. Profiling relied on immunoSEQ multiplex PCR, and the TCRdb table lists in-frame clones only, not all of them. The repertoire has about 420,000 clones, roughly 90% of them found once; the top ten carry around 3.6%. This specimen was peripheral blood, taken in a trial of Ad26.COV2.S vaccine versus placebo. The source is a person aged 18 to 65 who received the Ad26.COV2.S COVID-19 vaccine or a placebo. The CDR3 runs from the conserved cysteine through the conserved F or W. The D gene is left open where the match is weak. Part of the rows lack a size; the others show once, few, many or a class for expanded clones.

clone_size | d_call | j_call | v_call | cdr3_nt | cdr3_aa
- | TRBD1 | TRBJ1-5 | TRBV19 | TGTGCCAGCTCGGGGTCAGGGGGTGACAATCAGCCCCAGCATTTT | CASSGSGGDNQPQHF
- | - | TRBJ1-2 | TRBV14 | TGTGCCAGCAGCCAAGATGTCAACAGGGACGCGGTCGACTTC | CASSQDVNRDAVDF
- | - | TRBJ1-4 | TRBV30 | TGTGCCTGGAGCTCGGGGATGAATGAAAAACTGTTTTTT | CAWSSGMNEKLFF
once | - | TRBJ1-2 | TRBV30 | TGTGCCTGGAGTTTTGGGGGGACCTCGGGCTACACCTTC | CAWSFGGTSGYTF
- | - | TRBJ2-7 | TRBV4-1 | TGCGCCAGCAGCCAAGATCGGCCCGGGACACCGGAGGTCTACGAGCAGTACTTC | CASSQDRPGTPEVYEQYF
- | - | TRBJ1-4 | TRBV3-1/TRBV3-2 | TGTGCCAGCAGCCAAGATAACGGACAAAATGAAAAACTGTTTTTT | CASSQDNGQNEKLFF
- | - | TRBJ2-2 | TRBV6-5 | TGTGCCAGCAGTTACGCCGGGGGCGAGAACACCGGGGAGCTGTTTTTT | CASSYAGGENTGELFF
- | - | TRBJ2-3 | TRBV6-2/TRBV6-3 | TGTGCCAGCAGTTACCTGGGGGACCCCACAGATACGCAGTATTTT | CASSYLGDPTDTQYF
many | - | TRBJ1-3 | TRBV7-3 | TGTGCCAGCAGCTTAACAGGCGGCGTCTCTGGAAACACCATATATTTT | CASSLTGGVSGNTIYF
- | - | TRBJ2-2 | TRBV19 | TGTGCCAGTAGTATAAGTAGGCTCACCGGGGAGCTGTTTTTT | CASSISRLTGELFF
- | TRBD2 | TRBJ2-7 | TRBV6-2/TRBV6-3 | TGTGCCAGCAGTGGACTAGCGGGGGGATATGAGCAGTACTTC | CASSGLAGGYEQYF
once | - | TRBJ1-2 | TRBV28 | TGTGCCAGCAGTTTATGTCGGGGGGGACATGGCTACACCTTC | CASSLCRGGHGYTF
- | - | TRBJ2-1 | TRBV4-1 | TGCGCCAGCAGCCCAGGGCCATCCTACAATGAGCAGTTCTTC | CASSPGPSYNEQFF
- | - | TRBJ2-2 | TRBV7-3 | TGTGCCAGCAGCGCAGGGCTCCGGCAGGGGATCACCGGGGAGCTGTTTTTT | CASSAGLRQGITGELFF
- | TRBD1 | TRBJ1-1 | TRBV5-1 | TGCGCCAGCAGCCCTACTATAGACAGGGCGAACACTGAAGCTTTCTTT | CASSPTIDRANTEAFF
- | TRBD2 | TRBJ2-3 | TRBV11-2 | TGTGCCAGCAGGGAATTTGGTTCTAGCGGGGGGATGGCTACGCAGTATTTT | CASREFGSSGGMATQYF
- | TRBD2 | TRBJ2-1 | TRBV7-9 | TGTGCCAGCAGCTTAGAGGCTAGCGGGGGCCCCGGCTACAATGAGCAGTTCTTC | CASSLEASGGPGYNEQFF
- | - | TRBJ2-3 | TRBV6-2/TRBV6-3 | TGTGCCAGCAGTTCTGTGGAGACAGATACGCAGTATTTT | CASSSVETDTQYF
- | - | TRBJ1-2 | TRBV9 | TGTGCCAGCAGCGTAAAGGGGGTGGGCAACTATGGCTACACCTTC | CASSVKGVGNYGYTF
- | - | TRBJ1-1 | TRBV5-1 | TGCGCCAGCAGCACGGACAGTCTGACTGAAGCTTTCTTT | CASSTDSLTEAFF
- | TRBD1 | TRBJ2-6 | TRBV27 | TGTGCCAGCAGTCCCCGGACAGGGAGGTCTGGGGCCAACGTCCTGACTTTC | CASSPRTGRSGANVLTF
- | TRBD2 | TRBJ2-7 | TRBV7-2 | TGTGCCAGCGGAGCGGGGGGAGCCTACGAGCAGTACTTC | CASGAGGAYEQYF
- | - | TRBJ1-3 | TRBV7-9 | TGTGCCAGCAGGGGCGGGCAGTCCTCTGGAAACACCATATATTTT | CASRGGQSSGNTIYF
- | - | TRBJ1-1 | TRBV12-3/TRBV12-4 | TGTGCCAGCAGTTTTAGGTTTACTGAAGCTTTCTTT | CASSFRFTEAFF
- | - | TRBJ2-2 | TRBV16 | TGTGCCAGCAGCCAAGGAACCGGGGCCCCGCTCACCGGGGAGCTGTTTTTT | CASSQGTGAPLTGELFF
- | TRBD1 | TRBJ1-6 | TRBV27 | TGTGCCAGCAGTCCCAGGACAGGGAGTAATTCACCCCTCCACTTT | CASSPRTGSNSPLHF
- | - | TRBJ2-1 | TRBV7-3 | TGTGCCAGCAGCTCTGGGGGGGCTGAGCAGTTCTTC | CASSSGGAEQFF
few | - | TRBJ1-5 | TRBV7-2 | TGTGCCAGCGCGGCAGCCAATAGCAATCAGCCCCAGCATTTT | CASAAANSNQPQHF
- | - | TRBJ1-5 | TRBV28 | TGTGCCACCAAAAAGGGCAATCAGCCCCAGCATTTT | CATKKGNQPQHF
- | TRBD1 | TRBJ1-1 | TRBV4-2 | TGTGCCAGCAGGCCGCCAGGGGGCTCAAGATATGGAGCTTTCTTT | CASRPPGGSRYGAFF
once | TRBD1 | TRBJ1-2 | TRBV4-1 | TGCGCCAGCAGCCAAGATTCCGGGACAGGATTCTATGGCTACACCTTC | CASSQDSGTGFYGYTF
- | TRBD1 | TRBJ1-2 | TRBV4-3 | TGCGCCAGCAGCCAAGATCATAAAGCAGGGGGCTATGGCTACACCTTC | CASSQDHKAGGYGYTF
- | - | TRBJ1-5 | TRBV6-2/TRBV6-3 | TGTGCCAGCAGTTACCGGAGGGGGGCTCAGCCCCAGCATTTT | CASSYRRGAQPQHF
- | - | TRBJ1-1 | TRBV10-1 | TGCGCCAGCAGTGAGGGCCCAGGGAACACTGAAGCTTTCTTT | CASSEGPGNTEAFF
- | TRBD1 | TRBJ2-7 | TRBV6-6 | TGTGCCAGCAGTCGGGACAGGACCGAGCAGTACTTC | CASSRDRTEQYF
- | - | TRBJ1-6 | TRBV27 | TGTGCCAGCAGTTTTACCAGGACCTATAATTCACCCCTCCACTTT | CASSFTRTYNSPLHF
- | - | TRBJ1-3 | TRBV6-6 | TGTGCCAGCAACTCCAGGGGCTCTGGAAACACCATATATTTT | CASNSRGSGNTIYF
- | TRBD2 | TRBJ2-2 | TRBV5-1 | TGCGCCAGCAGCTTGTCCGGGACTACGAACACCGGGGAGCTGTTTTTT | CASSLSGTTNTGELFF
- | - | TRBJ2-3 | TRBV5-1 | TGCGCCAGCAGCTTGGACAGCGCACTTAGCACAGATACGCAGTATTTT | CASSLDSALSTDTQYF
- | - | TRBJ2-7 | TRBV7-9 | TGTGCCAGCAGCTTAGTGGGCAGGCAGGGTGATAGCGAGCAGTACTTC | CASSLVGRQGDSEQYF
- | - | TRBJ1-2 | TRBV19 | TGTGCCAGTAGTGGGACCTTTTGGGGTGACTATGGCTACACCTTC | CASSGTFWGDYGYTF
- | - | TRBJ2-2 | TRBV4-1 | TGCGCCAGCAGCCAAAAGGCTAGCAGCGGCACCGGGGAGCTGTTTTTT | CASSQKASSGTGELFF
- | - | TRBJ1-2 | TRBV7-9 | TGTGCCAGCAGCGCCTCGGGACCCACCTTATTC | CASSASGPTLF
- | - | TRBJ2-7 | TRBV12-3/TRBV12-4 | TGTGCCAGCAGTTTAGGGGGGAGCGAGCAGTACTTC | CASSLGGSEQYF
- | - | TRBJ1-2 | TRBV9 | TGTGCCAGCAGCGTAGGCGGCTCCTATGGCTACACCTTC | CASSVGGSYGYTF
- | TRBD1 | TRBJ2-3 | TRBV24-1 | TGTGCCTCAAAGGGGGCCTTCACAGATACGCAGTATTTT | CASKGAFTDTQYF